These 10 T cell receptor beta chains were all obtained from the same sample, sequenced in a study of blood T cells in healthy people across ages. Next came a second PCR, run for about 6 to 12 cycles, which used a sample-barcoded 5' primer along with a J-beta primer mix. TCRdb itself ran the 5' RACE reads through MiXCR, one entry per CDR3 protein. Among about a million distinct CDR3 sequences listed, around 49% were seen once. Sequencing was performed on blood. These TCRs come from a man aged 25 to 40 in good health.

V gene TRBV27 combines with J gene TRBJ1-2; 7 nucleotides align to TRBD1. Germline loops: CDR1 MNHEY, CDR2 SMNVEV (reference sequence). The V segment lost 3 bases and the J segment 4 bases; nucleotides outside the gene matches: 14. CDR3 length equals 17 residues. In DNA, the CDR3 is TGTGCCAGCAGTTTCTTTCGGCCGACCGGGACAGCCTATGGCTACACCTTC. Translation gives CASSFFRPTGTAYGYTF.

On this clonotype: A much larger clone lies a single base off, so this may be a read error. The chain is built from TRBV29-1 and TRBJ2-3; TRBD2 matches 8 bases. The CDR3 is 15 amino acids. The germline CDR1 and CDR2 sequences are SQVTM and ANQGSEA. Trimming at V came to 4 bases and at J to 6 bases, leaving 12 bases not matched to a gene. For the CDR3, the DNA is TGCAGCGTTGCAGTAGCGGGGCGCACGGGGGATACGCAGTATTTT. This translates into CSVAVAGRTGDTQYF.

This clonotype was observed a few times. The DNA for the CDR3 is TGTGCCAGCACCCTACAGGGCTATGGCTACACCTTC. Encoded protein: CASTLQGYGYTF. The V call is TRBV6-6, the J call TRBJ1-2, with D possibly matching TRBD1 (6 bases). CDR1 MNHNY and CDR2 SVGAGI come from the germline V gene (reference sequence). Trimming removed 7 bases from V and 4 bases from J, with 10 bases in between. The CDR3 totals 12 residues.

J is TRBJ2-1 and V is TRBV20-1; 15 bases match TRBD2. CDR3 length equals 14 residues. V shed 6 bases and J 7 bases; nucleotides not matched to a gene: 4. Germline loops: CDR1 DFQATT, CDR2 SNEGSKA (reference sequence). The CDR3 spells CSAWTSGGVNEQFF. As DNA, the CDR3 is TGCAGTGCGTGGACTAGCGGGGGGGTTAATGAGCAGTTCTTC.

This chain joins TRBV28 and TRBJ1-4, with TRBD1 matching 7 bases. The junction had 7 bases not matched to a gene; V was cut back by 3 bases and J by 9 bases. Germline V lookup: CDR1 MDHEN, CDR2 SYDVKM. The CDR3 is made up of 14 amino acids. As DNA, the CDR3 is TGTGCCAGCAGTTTGACAGGGAGGGAGAAAAAACTGTTTTTT. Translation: CASSLTGREKKLFF.

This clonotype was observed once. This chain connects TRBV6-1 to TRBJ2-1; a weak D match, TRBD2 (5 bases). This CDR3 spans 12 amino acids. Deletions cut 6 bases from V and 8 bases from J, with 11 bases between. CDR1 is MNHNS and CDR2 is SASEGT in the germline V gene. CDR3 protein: CASRRESDEQFF. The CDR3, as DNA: TGTGCCAGCAGGAGGGAGAGCGATGAGCAGTTCTTC.

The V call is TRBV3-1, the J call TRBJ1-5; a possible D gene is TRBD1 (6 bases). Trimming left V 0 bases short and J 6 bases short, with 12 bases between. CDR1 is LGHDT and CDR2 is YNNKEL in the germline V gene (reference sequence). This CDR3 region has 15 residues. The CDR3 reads CASSQEGALGQPQHF. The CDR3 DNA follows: TGTGCCAGCAGCCAAGAGGGGGCGCTGGGTCAGCCCCAGCATTTT.

The CDR3 DNA is TGCAGTGCTAGAGTCAGCGGGGCTAGCGATCACAATGAGCAGTTCTTC. This codes for CSARVSGASDHNEQFF. This chain connects TRBV20-1 to TRBJ2-1, with 7 bases fitting TRBD2. Germline V lookup: CDR1 DFQATT, CDR2 SNEGSKA (reference sequence). The V segment lost 1 base and the J segment 5 bases; nucleotides outside the gene matches: 11. The CDR3 sequence is 16 residues long.

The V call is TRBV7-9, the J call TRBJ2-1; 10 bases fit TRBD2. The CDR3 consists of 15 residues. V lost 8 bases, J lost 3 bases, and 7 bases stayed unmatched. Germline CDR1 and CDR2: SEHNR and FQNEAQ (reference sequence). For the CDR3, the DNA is TGTGCCAGCGCTCTAGCGGGGGCCTTCTACAATGAGCAGTTCTTC. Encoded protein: CASALAGAFYNEQFF.

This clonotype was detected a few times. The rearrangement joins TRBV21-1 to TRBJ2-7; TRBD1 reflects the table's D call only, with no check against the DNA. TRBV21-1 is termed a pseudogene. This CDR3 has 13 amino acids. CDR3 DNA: TGTGCCAGCGTGCAGGGGCCTATCTACGAGCAGTACTTC. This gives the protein CASVQGPIYEQYF.